The 19 T cell receptor beta chains below come from one sample, sequenced in a study of blood T cell repertoires in COVID-19. Repertoires were generated with immunoSEQ multiplex PCR, while TCRdb's copy carries only in-frame clones and drops some. Here the sample spans some 220,000 clones, roughly four fifths being singletons. Input material: peripheral blood. Source of these receptors: a woman between 55 and 75 years old with acute or convalescent COVID-19.

The chain links TRBV5-1 to TRBJ2-5; D is possibly TRBD1 (6 bases). The CDR3 loop spans 16 amino acids. V was pared by 2 bases and J by 5 bases, with 19 bases between. CDR1 and CDR2 from the germline V gene are SGHRS and YFSETQ. The CDR3 loop reads CASSFTQQGIRETQYF. The CDR3 DNA reads TGCGCCAGCAGCTTTACTCAACAGGGAATCAGGGAGACCCAGTACTTC. Variable domain in full (rest from reference TRBV5-1 and TRBJ2-5): KAGVTQTPRYLIKTRGQQVTLSCSPISGHRSVSWYQQTPGQGLQFLFEYFSETQRNKGNFPGRFSGRQFSNSRSEMNVSTLELGDSALYLCASSFTQQGIRETQYFGPGTRLLVL.

In regard to this clone: Other DNA sequences in the same sample also yield this CDR3. V is TRBV5-1 and J is TRBJ2-3, with D possibly being TRBD1 (6 bases). CDR3 length: 14 amino acids. Germline-derived CDR1 and CDR2 are SGHRS and YFSETQ. Trimming pared 0 bases from V and 1 base from J, leaving 6 bases between. The CDR3: CASSLAGGTDTQYF. DNA of the CDR3: TGCGCCAGCAGCTTGGCAGGGGGCACAGATACGCAGTATTTT.

This clone was picked up one time. The V call is TRBV2, the J call TRBJ2-2, with D hard to call. V dropped 3 bases and J dropped 8 bases, with 7 bases sitting between them. Germline V lookup: CDR1 SNHLY, CDR2 FYNNEI. CDR3 length: 12 amino acids. The CDR3 here is CASSDRLGELFF. The DNA for the CDR3 is TGTGCCAGCAGTGACAGGCTAGGGGAGCTGTTTTTT.

The chain is built from TRBV5-4 and TRBJ1-2; 9 bases are shared with TRBD1. The CDR3 runs to 13 residues. Trimming cost V 0 bases and J 8 bases; bases outside gene matches: 2. Looked up from germline, CDR1 is SGHNT and CDR2 is YYREEE (reference sequence). The DNA of the CDR3 is TGTGCCAGCAGCTTGGACAGGGGGCGCGGCTACACCTTC. Protein: CASSLDRGRGYTF.

V and J are TRBV4-2 and TRBJ1-4; 9 bases map to TRBD1. Germline CDR1 reads LGHNA; CDR2 reads YNFKEQ. This CDR3 is 14 amino acids long. The junction had 4 bases not matched to a gene; V was cut back by 4 bases and J by 7 bases. CDR3 sequence: CASSRGQGIEKLFF. In nucleotides, the CDR3 is TGTGCCAGCAGCCGTGGACAGGGGATTGAAAAACTGTTTTTT.

The genes are TRBV7-2 and TRBJ2-3; TRBD2 matches 11 bases. J was trimmed by 1 base and V by 1 base; bases with no gene match: 10. Germline CDR1 reads SGHTA; CDR2 reads FQGNSA. The CDR3 has 19 residues. The CDR3 DNA sequence: TGTGCCAGCAGCTTAGATAACGCAATTAGCGGGGGGGGCACAGATACGCAGTATTTT. This translates into CASSLDNAISGGGTDTQYF.

This rearrangement joins TRBV6-5 to TRBJ2-2; tentatively, D is TRBD1 (5 bases). The CDR3 length is 14 residues. V lost 3 bases and J lost 1, with 6 bases in between. CDR1 is MNHEY and CDR2 is SVGAGI in the germline V gene. In DNA form, the CDR3 reads TGTGCCAGCAGTTATCAGGGGAACACCGGGGAGCTGTTTTTT. Its translation: CASSYQGNTGELFF.

This rearrangement joins TRBV3-1 (or the pseudogene TRBV3-2) to TRBJ1-2, with D possibly being TRBD1 (5 bases). V was pared by 3 bases and J by 12 bases, with 29 bases between. The CDR3 spans 17 residues. The germline V gene has CDR1 LGHDT and CDR2 YNNKEL (reference sequence). CDR3 loop: CASSHPDTGHFYYYDTF. For the CDR3, the DNA is TGTGCCAGCAGCCACCCGGACACGGGCCACTTTTATTACTATGACACCTTC.

CDR3: CASSPGTGGLSEQFF. The CDR3 nucleotides are TGTGCCAGCAGTCCAGGGACAGGGGGCTTGTCTGAGCAGTTCTTC. The V and J genes are TRBV27 and TRBJ2-1; 12 nucleotides agree with TRBD1. The CDR3 has 15 residues. Germline-derived CDR1 and CDR2 are MNHEY and SMNVEV (reference sequence). Trimming at V came to 5 bases and at J to 9 bases, leaving 8 bases not matched to a gene.

This chain uses TRBV15 with TRBJ2-5; TRBD2 matches at 8 bases. Germline CDR1 LNHNV, CDR2 YYDKDF (reference sequence). The CDR3 totals 15 residues. V dropped 8 bases and J dropped 3; count of bases not matched to a gene: 11. The CDR3 DNA sequence: TGTGCCACCTCAGACTCGGGTAGCGGGGAAGAGACCCAGTACTTC. This gives the protein CATSDSGSGEETQYF.

The J gene is TRBJ1-2, the V gene TRBV5-4; TRBD1 matches at 8 bases. The J segment lost 4 bases and the V segment lost 4 bases, leaving 9 bases of the junction unmatched. Per germline, CDR1 SGHNT and CDR2 YYREEE (reference sequence). CDR3 length: 15 residues. CDR3 nucleotide sequence: TGTGCCAGCAGCCCGACAGGGGTCGCCCCCTATGGCTACACCTTC. As protein: CASSPTGVAPYGYTF.

The chain couples TRBV11-2 to TRBJ2-5; TRBD2 aligns across 7 bases. Germline V lookup: CDR1 SGHAT, CDR2 FQNNGV. Losses at the gene ends were 7 bases for V and 7 bases for J; bases not matched to a gene: 6. This CDR3 region has 12 residues. The CDR3 DNA is TGTGCCAGCAATCGGGAGGTGGGGACCCAGTACTTC. It yields the protein CASNREVGTQYF.

The chain is built from TRBV4-1 and TRBJ2-7; weak D call: TRBD1 (6 bases). The V gene lost 2 bases and the J gene lost 2 bases, with 13 bases spanning the gap. From germline, CDR1 is MGHRA and CDR2 YSYEKL. This CDR3 region has 15 residues. The CDR3 bases are TGCGCCAGCAGCCAAAACAACCAGGGGACCTACGAGCAGTACTTC. It specifies CASSQNNQGTYEQYF.

This CDR3 reads CASRRQGIREAFF. CDR3 nucleotide sequence: TGTGCCAGCAGAAGACAGGGAATACGAGAAGCTTTCTTT. The V gene is TRBV28, the J gene TRBJ1-1; TRBD1 agrees at 7 bases. CDR3 size: 13 residues. The V segment lost 6 bases and the J segment 8 bases; nucleotides outside the gene matches: 9. The germline CDR1 and CDR2 sequences are MDHEN and SYDVKM.

The chain recombines TRBV5-1 with TRBJ2-3; a possible D gene is TRBD2 (5 bases). Trimming shortened V by 1 base and J by 5 bases, and 5 bases separated the two germline ends. From germline, CDR1 is SGHRS and CDR2 YFSETQ. The CDR3 spans 12 residues. In DNA form, the CDR3 reads TGCGCCAGCAGCTTGCGGGGAGATACGCAGTATTTT. Translating gives CASSLRGDTQYF.

V gene TRBV4-2 combines with J gene TRBJ1-4; no clear D gene. The CDR3 sequence is 15 residues long. Deletions cut 0 bases from V and 8 bases from J, with 13 bases between. Germline V gene lookup returns CDR1 LGHNA and CDR2 YNFKEQ. The CDR3 sequence is CASSQEEVSSEKLFF. CDR3 coding DNA: TGTGCCAGCAGCCAAGAGGAGGTTTCTTCGGAAAAACTGTTTTTT.

This sequence joins TRBV3-1 (or the pseudogene TRBV3-2) and TRBJ2-1; TRBD2 matches 10 bases. This CDR3 is built from 19 residues. The J segment lost 0 bases and the V segment lost 0 bases, leaving 8 bases of the junction unmatched. Germline CDR1 LGHDT, CDR2 YNNKEL (reference sequence). The CDR3: CASSQDPSQRGGSYNEQFF. The CDR3 DNA reads as TGTGCCAGCAGCCAAGACCCTTCCCAGCGGGGGGGCTCCTACAATGAGCAGTTCTTC.

This chain links TRBV4-3 with TRBJ1-1; D is possibly TRBD1 (5 bases). Germline V lookup: CDR1 LGHNA, CDR2 YSLEER. The CDR3 consists of 13 residues. V shed 3 bases and J shed 2 bases, with 7 bases lying between them. In nucleotides, the CDR3 is TGCGCCAGCAGCCACCAGGGTAACACTGAAGCTTTCTTT. It codes for CASSHQGNTEAFF.

This clone was counted a single time. V and J are TRBV18 and TRBJ2-5; D not resolved. V was clipped by 3 bases and J by 8 bases, with 13 bases between them. CDR1 and CDR2 (germline): KGHSH, LQKENI. The CDR3 sequence is 13 residues long. As DNA, the CDR3 is TGTGCCAGCTCACCGGAAACGGAGCTAACCCAGTACTTC. This translates into CASSPETELTQYF.